The clone carrying this T cell receptor (beta chain) was observed a single time. Its antigen is not identified. This sample was included in a study of cytotoxic CD8 clonotypes in ibrutinib-treated CLL. Study summary: Samples showed on average roughly 260,000 productive templates and roughly 90,000 productive rearrangements.

Study-level findings and limits: Public clonotypes were uncommon and contracted or stayed stable on treatment.

Genomic DNA in an amount of around 2.2 micrograms was extracted from cryopreserved PBMCs and used for the preparation of TCR beta libraries. Depths of 1 in 200,000 to 1 in 1 million T cells were the sequencing target. The protocol was immunoSEQ multiplex PCR, while the TCRdb copy is restricted to in-frame clones and leaves out a portion. This table holds 25,000 to 30,000 clones, about 82% found once. The CDR3 length is 13 residues. J lost 15 bases, V lost 5 bases, and 10 bases had no gene match. Germline loops: CDR1 SGHTA, CDR2 FQGTGA. The V call is TRBV7-3, the J call TRBJ2-1; 10 positions match TRBD2. The receptor was derived from a human donor with chronic lymphocytic leukemia. The source was PBMCs, collected after 24 months of ibrutinib treatment. CDR3 in amino acids: CASSPNSGGVRFF. In DNA, the CDR3 is TGTGCCAGCAGCCCAAACAGCGGGGGGGTCCGGTTCTTC. The full variable domain, its missing parts supplied by reference TRBV7-3 and TRBJ2-1, is GAGVSQTPSNKVTEKGKYVELRCDPISGHTALYWYRQSLGQGPEFLIYFQGTGAADDSGLPNDRFFAVRPEGSVSTLKIQRTERGDSAVYLCASSPNSGGVRFFGPGTRLTVL.